This T cell receptor beta chain originates from a study of beta chain features in type 1 diabetes. Study-level information: All of the samples together had roughly 110 million sorted cells examined.

Study-wide points: In comparison with healthy donors, patients had naive, central memory and Treg TCRB repertoires that appeared more similar. Among patients with Type 1 diabetes, TCRB CDR3s were moderately but significantly shorter in every one of the four CD4+ subsets.

The CDR3 runs to 15 residues. In germline, CDR1 is SGHNT, CDR2 YYREEE (reference sequence). The V gene end was trimmed by 4 bases and the J gene end by 2 bases; junction bases not matched to a gene: 5. Every bit of the isolated RNA underwent reverse transcription, so sequencing read expressed TCRB transcripts. Naive, central memory and regulatory T cell samples came to a mean of approximately 3.3 million reads. Sequencing was performed with immunoSEQ multiplex PCR; in TCRdb, only in-frame clones are kept and a portion is missing. This sample has around 500,000 clones; about 10% occur once, and the top ten carry 0.045% to 0.05%. With respect to this clone: What it binds is not known.

V usage is TRBV5-4 and J usage is TRBJ2-1, with 8 bases lining up with TRBD2. This sequence was found in a woman younger than 35 in good health. The specimen sequenced was naive CD4+ T cells from blood. The CDR3 bases are TGTGCCAGCAGCATCATAGCGGGAACCTACAATGAGCAGTTCTTC. This sequence encodes CASSIIAGTYNEQFF. Drawing the rest from reference TRBV5-4 and TRBJ2-1, the complete variable domain is ETGVTQSPTHLIKTRGQQVTLRCSSQSGHNTVSWYQQALGQGPQFIFQYYREEENGRGNFPPRFSGLQFPNYSSELNVNALELDDSALYLCASSIIAGTYNEQFFGPGTRLTVL.